The entry below gives a single T cell receptor beta chain sequence along with its context. The sample comes from a study of blood T cell repertoires in COVID-19. Overall study: Some COVID-19 samples were acute and others convalescent; all came from the United States, Italy and Spain. In each case, the material was cDNA or gDNA derived from T cells, B-cell-depleted T cells, or PBMCs.

In the original analysis: Reference gene primer amplification yielded estimated nucleated cell counts. Generated by immunoSEQ multiplex PCR, the TCRdb table keeps only in-frame clones and is missing some. V, J and clone size were drawn from that table, and D and trimming were deduced from the DNA. Among more than 65,000 clones listed, about 83% were seen once. While infection was still active, Seattle patients were enrolled and then followed longitudinally. The J segment lost 6 bases and the V segment lost 5 bases, leaving 10 bases of the junction unmatched. Germline loops: CDR1 KGHDR, CDR2 SFDVKD. CDR3 length: 17 amino acids.

This rearrangement joins TRBV24-1 to TRBJ2-1, with 12 nucleotides matching TRBD2. Sequencing was carried out using peripheral blood. The clonotype comes from a man aged 25 to 40 with COVID-19, enrolled during active disease. The CDR3 here is CATSAATLAGGINEQFF. The CDR3 DNA is TGTGCCACCAGTGCTGCCACACTAGCGGGAGGTATCAATGAGCAGTTCTTC.